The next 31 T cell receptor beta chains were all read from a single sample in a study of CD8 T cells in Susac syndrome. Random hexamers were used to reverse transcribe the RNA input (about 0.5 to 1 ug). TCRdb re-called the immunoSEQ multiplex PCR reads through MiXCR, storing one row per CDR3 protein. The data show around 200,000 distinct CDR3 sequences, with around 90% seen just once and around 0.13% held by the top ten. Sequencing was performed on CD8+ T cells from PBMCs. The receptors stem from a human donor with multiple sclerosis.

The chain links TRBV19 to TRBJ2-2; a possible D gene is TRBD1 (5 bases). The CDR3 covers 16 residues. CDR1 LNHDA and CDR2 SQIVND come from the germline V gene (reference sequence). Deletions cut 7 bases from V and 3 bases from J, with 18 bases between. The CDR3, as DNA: TGTGCCAGTATGGGGCAATCCGATAGACACACCGGGGAGCTGTTTTTT. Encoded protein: CASMGQSDRHTGELFF.

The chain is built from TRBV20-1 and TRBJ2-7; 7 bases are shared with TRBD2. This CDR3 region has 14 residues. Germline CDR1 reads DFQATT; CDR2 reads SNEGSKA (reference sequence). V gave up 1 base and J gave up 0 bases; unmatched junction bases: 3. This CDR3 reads CSARGGGSSYEQYF. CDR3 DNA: TGCAGTGCTAGAGGCGGGGGTAGCTCCTACGAGCAGTACTTC.

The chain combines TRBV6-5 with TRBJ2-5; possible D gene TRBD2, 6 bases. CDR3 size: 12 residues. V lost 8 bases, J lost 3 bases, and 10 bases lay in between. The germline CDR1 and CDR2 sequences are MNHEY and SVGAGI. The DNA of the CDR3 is TGTGCCAGCGGGGGGTGGGAAGAGACCCAGTACTTC. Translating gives CASGGWEETQYF.

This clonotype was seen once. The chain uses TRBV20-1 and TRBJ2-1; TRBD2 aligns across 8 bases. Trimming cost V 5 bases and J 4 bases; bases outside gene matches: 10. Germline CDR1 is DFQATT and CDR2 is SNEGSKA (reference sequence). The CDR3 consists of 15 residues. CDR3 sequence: CSAALLAERYNEQFF. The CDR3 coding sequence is TGCAGTGCTGCCCTACTAGCGGAGCGATACAATGAGCAGTTCTTC.

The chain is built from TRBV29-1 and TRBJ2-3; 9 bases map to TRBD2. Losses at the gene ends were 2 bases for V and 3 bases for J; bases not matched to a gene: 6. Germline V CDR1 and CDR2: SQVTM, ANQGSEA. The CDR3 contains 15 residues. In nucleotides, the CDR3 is TGCAGCGTTGAATGGCGGGAGGGGTTGACAGATACGCAGTATTTT. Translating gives CSVEWREGLTDTQYF.

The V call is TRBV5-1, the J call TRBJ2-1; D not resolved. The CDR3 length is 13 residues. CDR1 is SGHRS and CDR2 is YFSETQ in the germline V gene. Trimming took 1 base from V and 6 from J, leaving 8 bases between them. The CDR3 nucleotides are TGCGCCAGCAGCTTGCTTAGCCCCAATGAGCAGTTCTTC. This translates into CASSLLSPNEQFF. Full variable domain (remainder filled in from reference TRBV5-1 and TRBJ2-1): KAGVTQTPRYLIKTRGQQVTLSCSPISGHRSVSWYQQTPGQGLQFLFEYFSETQRNKGNFPGRFSGRQFSNSRSEMNVSTLELGDSALYLCASSLLSPNEQFFGPGTRLTVL.

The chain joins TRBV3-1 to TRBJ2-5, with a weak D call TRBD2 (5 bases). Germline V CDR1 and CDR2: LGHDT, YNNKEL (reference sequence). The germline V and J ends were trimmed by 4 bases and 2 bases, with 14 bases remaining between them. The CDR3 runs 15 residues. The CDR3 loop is CASSPQWSGQETQYF. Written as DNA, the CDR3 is TGTGCCAGCAGCCCCCAATGGAGCGGACAAGAGACCCAGTACTTC.

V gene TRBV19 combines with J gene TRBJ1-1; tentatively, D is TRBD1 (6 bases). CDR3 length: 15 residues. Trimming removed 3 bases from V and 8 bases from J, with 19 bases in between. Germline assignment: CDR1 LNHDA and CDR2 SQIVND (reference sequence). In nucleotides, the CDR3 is TGTGCCAGTAGTATCGCGGGGTGGGGGACAACGGAAGCTTTCTTT. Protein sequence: CASSIAGWGTTEAFF. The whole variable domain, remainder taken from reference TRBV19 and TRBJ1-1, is DGGITQSPKYLFRKEGQNVTLSCEQNLNHDAMYWYRQDPGQGLRLIYYSQIVNDFQKGDIAEGYSVSREKKESFPLTVTSAQKNPTAFYLCASSIAGWGTTEAFFGQGTRLTVV.

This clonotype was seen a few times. The CDR3 nucleotides are TGTGCCAGCAGTTTGGGACAGGGCGACGAGCAGTACTTC. Its protein product is CASSLGQGDEQYF. The V gene is TRBV7-9, the J gene TRBJ2-7; 9 bases map to TRBD1. V was pared by 6 bases and J by 5 bases, with 5 bases of the junction left unmatched. There are 13 residues in the CDR3. Per germline, CDR1 SEHNR and CDR2 FQNEAQ (reference sequence).

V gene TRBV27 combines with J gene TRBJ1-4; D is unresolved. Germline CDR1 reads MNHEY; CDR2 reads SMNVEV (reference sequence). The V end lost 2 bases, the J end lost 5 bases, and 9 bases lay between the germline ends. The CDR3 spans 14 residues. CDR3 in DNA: TGTGCCAGCAGTTTACGGGCGGGCAATGAAAAACTGTTTTTT. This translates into CASSLRAGNEKLFF.

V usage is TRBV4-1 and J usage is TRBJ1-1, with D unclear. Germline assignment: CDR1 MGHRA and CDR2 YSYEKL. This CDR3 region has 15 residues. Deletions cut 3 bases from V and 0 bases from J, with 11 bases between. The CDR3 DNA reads TGCGCCAGCAGCCACCACGGGAATCTGAACACTGAAGCTTTCTTT. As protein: CASSHHGNLNTEAFF.

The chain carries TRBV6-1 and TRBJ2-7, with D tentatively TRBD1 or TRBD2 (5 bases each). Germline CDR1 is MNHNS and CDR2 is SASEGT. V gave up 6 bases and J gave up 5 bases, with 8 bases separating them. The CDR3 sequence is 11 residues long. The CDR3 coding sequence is TGTGCCAGCAGCGGGACGGACGAGCAGTACTTC. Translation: CASSGTDEQYF.

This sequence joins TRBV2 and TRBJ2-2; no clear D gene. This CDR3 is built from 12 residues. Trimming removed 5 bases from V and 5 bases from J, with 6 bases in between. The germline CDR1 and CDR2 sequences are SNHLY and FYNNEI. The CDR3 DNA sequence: TGTGCCAGCAGTACAAGGACCGGGGAGCTGTTTTTT. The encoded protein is CASSTRTGELFF.

Written as DNA, the CDR3 is TGCAGCGTTAGAGTTATGGGGGGGGCAGGGAACAATGAGCAGTTCTTC. Translation gives CSVRVMGGAGNNEQFF. This chain uses TRBV29-1 with TRBJ2-1, with D possibly TRBD2 on 7 matching bases. The V end lost 5 bases, the J end lost 5 bases, and 22 bases lay between the germline ends. The CDR3 is 16 residues long. Germline V gene data show CDR1 as SQVTM and CDR2 as ANQGSEA.

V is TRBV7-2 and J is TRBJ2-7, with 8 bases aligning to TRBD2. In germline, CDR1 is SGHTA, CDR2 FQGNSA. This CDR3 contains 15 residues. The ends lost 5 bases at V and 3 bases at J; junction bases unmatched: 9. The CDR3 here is CASSPIPGLGYEQYF. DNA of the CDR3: TGTGCCAGCAGCCCCATCCCGGGACTAGGCTACGAGCAGTACTTC.

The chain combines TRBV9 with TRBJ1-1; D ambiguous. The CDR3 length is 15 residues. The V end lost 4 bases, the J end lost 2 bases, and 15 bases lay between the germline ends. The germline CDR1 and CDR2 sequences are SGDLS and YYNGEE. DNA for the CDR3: TGTGCCAGCAGCACCAGTGACATCCTAAACACTGAAGCTTTCTTT. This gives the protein CASSTSDILNTEAFF.

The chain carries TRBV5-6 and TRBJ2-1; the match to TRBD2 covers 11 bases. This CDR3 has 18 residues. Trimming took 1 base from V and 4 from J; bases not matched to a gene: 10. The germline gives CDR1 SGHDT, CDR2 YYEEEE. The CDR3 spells CASSLPSGGLGGYNEQFF. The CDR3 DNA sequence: TGTGCCAGCAGCTTGCCTAGCGGGGGGCTGGGGGGTTACAATGAGCAGTTCTTC.

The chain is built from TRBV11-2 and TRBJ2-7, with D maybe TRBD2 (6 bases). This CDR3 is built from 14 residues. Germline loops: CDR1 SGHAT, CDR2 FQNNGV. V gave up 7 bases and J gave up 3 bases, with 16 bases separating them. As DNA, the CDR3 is TGTGCCAGCACCCCTGTGGGGGGTAACTACGAGCAGTACTTC. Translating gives CASTPVGGNYEQYF.

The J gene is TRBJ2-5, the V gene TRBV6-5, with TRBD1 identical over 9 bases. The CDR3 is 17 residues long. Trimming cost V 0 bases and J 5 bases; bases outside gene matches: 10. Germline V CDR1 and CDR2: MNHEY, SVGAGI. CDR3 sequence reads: CASSYSTDRGPGETQYF. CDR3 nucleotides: TGTGCCAGCAGTTACTCAACGGACAGGGGACCAGGGGAGACCCAGTACTTC.

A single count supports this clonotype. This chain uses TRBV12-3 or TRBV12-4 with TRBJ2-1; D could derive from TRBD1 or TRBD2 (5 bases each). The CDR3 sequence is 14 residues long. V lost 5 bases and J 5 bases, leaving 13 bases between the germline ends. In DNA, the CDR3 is TGTGCCAGCAGTGCCCCGGGACGCAACAATGAGCAGTTCTTC. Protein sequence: CASSAPGRNNEQFF.

CDR3 DNA: TGTGCCAGCAGCGACTGGGACAGGGGTCCCGGAGCTTTCTTT. This gives the protein CASSDWDRGPGAFF. The chain recombines TRBV7-2 with TRBJ1-1; 10 positions agree with TRBD1. Per the germline V gene, CDR1 is SGHTA and CDR2 is FQGNSA. V gave up 5 bases and J gave up 10 bases; unmatched junction bases: 10. The CDR3 length is 14 residues.

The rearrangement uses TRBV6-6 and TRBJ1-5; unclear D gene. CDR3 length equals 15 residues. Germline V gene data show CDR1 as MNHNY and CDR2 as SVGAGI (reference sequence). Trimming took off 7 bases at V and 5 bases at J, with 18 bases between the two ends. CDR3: CASTRWVTDDQPQHF. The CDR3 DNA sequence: TGTGCCAGCACCCGGTGGGTGACGGACGATCAGCCCCAGCATTTT.

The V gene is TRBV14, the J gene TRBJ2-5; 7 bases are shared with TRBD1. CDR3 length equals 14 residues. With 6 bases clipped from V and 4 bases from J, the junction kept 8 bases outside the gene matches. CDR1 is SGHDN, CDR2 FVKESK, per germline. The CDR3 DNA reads TGTGCCAGCAGTCGGAGAGGGGGCAGAGAGACCCAGTACTTC. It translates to CASSRRGGRETQYF. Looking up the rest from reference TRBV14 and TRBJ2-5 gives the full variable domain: EAGVTQFPSHSVIEKGQTVTLRCDPISGHDNLYWYRRVMGKEIKFLLHFVKESKQDESGMPNNRFLAERTGGTYSTLKVQPAELEDSGVYFCASSRRGGRETQYFGPGTRLLVL.

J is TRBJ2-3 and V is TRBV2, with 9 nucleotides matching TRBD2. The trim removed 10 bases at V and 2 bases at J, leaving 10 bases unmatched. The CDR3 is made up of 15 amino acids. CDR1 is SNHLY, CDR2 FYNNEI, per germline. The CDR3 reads CATEGGLAFTDTQYF. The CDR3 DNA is TGTGCCACGGAGGGAGGACTAGCGTTCACAGATACGCAGTATTTT.

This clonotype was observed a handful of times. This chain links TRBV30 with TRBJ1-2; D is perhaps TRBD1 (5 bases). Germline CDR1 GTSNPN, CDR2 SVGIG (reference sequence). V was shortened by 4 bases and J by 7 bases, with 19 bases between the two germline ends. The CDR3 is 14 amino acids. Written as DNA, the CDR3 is TGTGCCTGGAACCCTCCGGCGGGGGGACGTGGCTACACCTTC. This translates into CAWNPPAGGRGYTF.

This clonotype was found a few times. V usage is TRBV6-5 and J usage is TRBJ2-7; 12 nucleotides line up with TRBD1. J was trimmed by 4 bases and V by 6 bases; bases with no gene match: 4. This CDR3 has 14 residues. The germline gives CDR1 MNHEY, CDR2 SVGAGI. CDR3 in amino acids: CASRGDRGQYEQYF. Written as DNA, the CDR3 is TGTGCCAGCAGGGGGGACAGGGGGCAGTACGAGCAGTACTTC.

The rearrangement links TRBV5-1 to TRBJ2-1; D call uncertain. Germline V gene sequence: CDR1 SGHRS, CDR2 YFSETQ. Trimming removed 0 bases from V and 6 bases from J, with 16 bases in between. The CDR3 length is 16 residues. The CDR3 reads CASSLAEYNTVNEQFF. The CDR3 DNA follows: TGCGCCAGCAGCTTGGCGGAGTACAATACCGTCAATGAGCAGTTCTTC.

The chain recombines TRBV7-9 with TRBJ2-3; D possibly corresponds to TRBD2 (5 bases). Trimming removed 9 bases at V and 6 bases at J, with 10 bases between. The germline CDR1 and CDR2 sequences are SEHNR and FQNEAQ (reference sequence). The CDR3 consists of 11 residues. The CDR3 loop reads CAREDGDTQYF. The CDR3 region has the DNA TGTGCCAGGGAGGATGGGGATACGCAGTATTTT.

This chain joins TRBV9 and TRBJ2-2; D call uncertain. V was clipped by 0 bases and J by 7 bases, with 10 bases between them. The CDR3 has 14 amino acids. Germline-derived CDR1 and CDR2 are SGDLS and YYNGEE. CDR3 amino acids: CASSVGVVGGELFF. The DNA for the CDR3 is TGTGCCAGCAGCGTAGGGGTAGTTGGCGGGGAGCTGTTTTTT. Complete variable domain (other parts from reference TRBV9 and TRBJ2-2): DSGVTQTPKHLITATGQRVTLRCSPRSGDLSVYWYQQSLDQGLQFLIQYYNGEERAKGNILERFSAQQFPDLHSELNLSSLELGDSALYFCASSVGVVGGELFFGEGSRLTVL.

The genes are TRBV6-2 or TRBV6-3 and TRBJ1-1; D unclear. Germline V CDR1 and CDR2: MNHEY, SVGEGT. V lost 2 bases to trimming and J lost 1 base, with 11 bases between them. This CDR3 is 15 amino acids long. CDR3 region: CASSYTAEGNTEAFF. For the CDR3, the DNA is TGTGCCAGCAGTTACACTGCGGAAGGGAACACTGAAGCTTTCTTT.

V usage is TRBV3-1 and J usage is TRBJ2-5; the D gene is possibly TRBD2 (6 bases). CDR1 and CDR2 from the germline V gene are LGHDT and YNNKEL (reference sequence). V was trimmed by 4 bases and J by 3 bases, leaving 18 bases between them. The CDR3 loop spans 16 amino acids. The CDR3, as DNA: TGTGCCAGCAGCCTTCCCCTACAGCGGAGGGAAGAGACCCAGTACTTC. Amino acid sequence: CASSLPLQRREETQYF.